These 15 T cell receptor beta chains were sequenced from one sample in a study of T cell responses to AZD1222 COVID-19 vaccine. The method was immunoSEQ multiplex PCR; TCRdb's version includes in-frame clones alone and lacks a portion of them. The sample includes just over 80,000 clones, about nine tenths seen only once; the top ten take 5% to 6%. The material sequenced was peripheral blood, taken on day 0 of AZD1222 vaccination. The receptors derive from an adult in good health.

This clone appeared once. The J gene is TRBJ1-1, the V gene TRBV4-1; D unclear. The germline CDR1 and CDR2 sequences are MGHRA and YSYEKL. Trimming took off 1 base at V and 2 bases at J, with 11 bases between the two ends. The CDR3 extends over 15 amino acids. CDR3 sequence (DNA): TGCGCCAGCAGCCAAGCCGGACTGGGAAACACTGAAGCTTTCTTT. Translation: CASSQAGLGNTEAFF.

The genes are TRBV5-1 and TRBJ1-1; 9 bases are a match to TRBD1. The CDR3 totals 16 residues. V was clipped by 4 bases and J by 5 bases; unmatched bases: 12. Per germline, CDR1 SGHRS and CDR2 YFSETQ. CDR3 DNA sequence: TGCGCCAGCAGCAAGGGAATAGGGACAGGGAATACTGAAGCTTTCTTT. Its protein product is CASSKGIGTGNTEAFF.

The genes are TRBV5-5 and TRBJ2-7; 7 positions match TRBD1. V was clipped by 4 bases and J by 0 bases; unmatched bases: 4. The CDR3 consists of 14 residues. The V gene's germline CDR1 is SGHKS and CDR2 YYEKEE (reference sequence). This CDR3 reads CASSVQGSSYEQYF. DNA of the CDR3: TGTGCCAGCAGCGTACAGGGGAGCTCCTACGAGCAGTACTTC.

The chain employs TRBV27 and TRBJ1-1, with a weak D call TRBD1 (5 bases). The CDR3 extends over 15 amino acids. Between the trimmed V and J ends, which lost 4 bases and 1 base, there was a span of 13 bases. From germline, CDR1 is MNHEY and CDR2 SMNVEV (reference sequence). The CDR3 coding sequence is TGTGCCAGCAGTTCCGCCCCTACAGGGAACACTGAAGCTTTCTTT. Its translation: CASSSAPTGNTEAFF.

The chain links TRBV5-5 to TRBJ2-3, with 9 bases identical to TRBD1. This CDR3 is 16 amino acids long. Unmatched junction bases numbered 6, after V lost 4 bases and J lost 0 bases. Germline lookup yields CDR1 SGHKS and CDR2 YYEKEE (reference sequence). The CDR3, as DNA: TGTGCCAGCAGCCCCGGGACAGGGACTAGCACAGATACGCAGTATTTT. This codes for CASSPGTGTSTDTQYF. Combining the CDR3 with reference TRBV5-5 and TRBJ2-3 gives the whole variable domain DAGVTQSPTHLIKTRGQQVTLRCSPISGHKSVSWYQQVLGQGPQFIFQYYEKEERGRGNFPDRFSARQFPNYSSELNVNALLLGDSALYLCASSPGTGTSTDTQYFGPGTRLTVL.

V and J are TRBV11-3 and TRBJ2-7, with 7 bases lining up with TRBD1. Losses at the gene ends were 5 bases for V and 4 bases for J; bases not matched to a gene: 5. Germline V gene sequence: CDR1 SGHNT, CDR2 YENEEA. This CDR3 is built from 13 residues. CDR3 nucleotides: TGTGCCAGCAGCCGACAGGGTGGGTACGAGCAGTACTTC. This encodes CASSRQGGYEQYF. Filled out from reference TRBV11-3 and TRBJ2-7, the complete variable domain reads EAGVVQSPRYKIIEKKQPVAFWCNPISGHNTLYWYLQNLGQGPELLIRYENEEAVDDSQLPKDRFSAERLKGVDSTLKIQPAELGDSAVYLCASSRQGGYEQYFGPGTRLTVT.

CDR3 sequence: CASMAENTEAFF. CDR3 DNA sequence: TGTGCCAGCATGGCGGAGAACACTGAAGCTTTCTTT. This chain connects TRBV5-4 to TRBJ1-1; no reliable D call. Deletions cut 6 bases from V and 1 base from J, with 7 bases between. Looked up from germline, CDR1 is SGHNT and CDR2 is YYREEE (reference sequence). This CDR3 is 12 amino acids long.

The CDR3 bases are TGCAGCGTGGGACTCCCGTGGGATACGCAGTATTTT. This gives the protein CSVGLPWDTQYF. The chain is built from TRBV29-1 and TRBJ2-3, with D possibly being TRBD2 (6 bases). CDR1 and CDR2 (germline): SQVTM, ANQGSEA. This CDR3 is built from 12 residues. V gave up 6 bases and J gave up 6 bases, with 13 bases separating them.

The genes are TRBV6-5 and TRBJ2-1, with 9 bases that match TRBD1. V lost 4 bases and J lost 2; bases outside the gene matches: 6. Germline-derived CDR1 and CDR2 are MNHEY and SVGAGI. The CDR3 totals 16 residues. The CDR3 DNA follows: TGTGCCAGCAGTTCCACAGGGGGCTTCGCCTACAATGAGCAGTTCTTC. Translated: CASSSTGGFAYNEQFF.

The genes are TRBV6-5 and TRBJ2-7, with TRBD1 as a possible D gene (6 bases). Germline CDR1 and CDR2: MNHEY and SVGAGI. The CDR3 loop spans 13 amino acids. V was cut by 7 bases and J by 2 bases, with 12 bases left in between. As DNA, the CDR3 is TGTGCCAGCAAGACAGGACTTGCCTACGAGCAGTACTTC. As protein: CASKTGLAYEQYF.

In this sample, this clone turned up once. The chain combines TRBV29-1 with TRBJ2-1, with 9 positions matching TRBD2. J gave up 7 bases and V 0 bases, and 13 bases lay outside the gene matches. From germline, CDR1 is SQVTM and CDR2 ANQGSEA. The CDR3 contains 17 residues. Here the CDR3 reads CSVEDQGGGASRNEQFF. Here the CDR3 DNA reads TGCAGCGTTGAAGATCAAGGCGGGGGGGCCTCCCGGAATGAGCAGTTCTTC.

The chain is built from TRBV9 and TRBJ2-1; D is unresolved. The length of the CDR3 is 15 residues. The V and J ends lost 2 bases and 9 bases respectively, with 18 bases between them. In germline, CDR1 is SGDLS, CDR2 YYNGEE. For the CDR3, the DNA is TGTGCCAGCAGCGTCGAAGCTCCCCTAAACAGTGAGCAGTTCTTC. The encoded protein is CASSVEAPLNSEQFF.

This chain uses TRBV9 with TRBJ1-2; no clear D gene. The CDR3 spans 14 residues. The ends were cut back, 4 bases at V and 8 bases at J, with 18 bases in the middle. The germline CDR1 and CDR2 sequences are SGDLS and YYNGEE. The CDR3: CASSPHNNLPGYTF. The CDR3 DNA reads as TGTGCCAGCAGCCCCCACAACAATCTCCCAGGCTACACCTTC.

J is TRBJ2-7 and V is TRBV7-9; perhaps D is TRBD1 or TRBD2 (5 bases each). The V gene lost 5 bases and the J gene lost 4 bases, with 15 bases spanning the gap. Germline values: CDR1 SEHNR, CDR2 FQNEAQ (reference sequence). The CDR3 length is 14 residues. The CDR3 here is CASSPEGTGYEQYF. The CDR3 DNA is TGTGCCAGCAGCCCCGAAGGGACCGGATACGAGCAGTACTTC. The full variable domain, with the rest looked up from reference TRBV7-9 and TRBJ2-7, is DTGVSQNPRHKITKRGQNVTFRCDPISEHNRLYWYRQTLGQGPEFLTYFQNEAQLEKSRLLSDRFSAERPKGSFSTLEIQRTEQGDSAMYLCASSPEGTGYEQYFGPGTRLTVT.

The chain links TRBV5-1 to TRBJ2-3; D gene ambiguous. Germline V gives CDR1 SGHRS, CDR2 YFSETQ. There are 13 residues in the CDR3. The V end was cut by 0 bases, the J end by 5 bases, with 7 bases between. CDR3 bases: TGCGCCAGCAGCTTGGTAGCTGTAGATACGCAGTATTTT. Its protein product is CASSLVAVDTQYF.